The entry below gives a single T cell receptor beta chain sequence along with its context. Ten or more counts support this clonotype. Its antigen remains undetermined. Base quality data are lacking; no much larger clone is found one base away. Read against the paper, the sample's time point label means: persistent/refractory GD, antithyroid drugs over 5 years with positive TRAb. For both TCR sequencing and RNA sequencing, RNA was extracted from PBMCs using TRIzol. The diagnosis of Graves' disease followed American Thyroid Association guidelines. Patients for the study were recruited at an endocrinology department in Xi'an, China. Each patient gave approximately 10 milliliters of peripheral blood, collected in an EDTA anticoagulant tube. Ficoll Paque Plus density gradient separation was used to isolate PBMCs, and no further T cell sorting was done. An Agilent 2100 Bioanalyzer and agarose gel were used to check RNA quality, while a NanoDrop 2000 measured RNA concentration.

This record belongs to a study of regulatory T cells in long-lasting Graves disease (dated by TCRdb to about 2021). Looking at the study overall: To count as having persistent Graves' disease, a patient had to have received antithyroid drug treatment for over 5 years with TSH receptor autoantibodies remaining persistently positive. Patients with persistent Graves' disease were compared with patients with newly diagnosed Graves' disease using TCR sequencing and RNA sequencing of peripheral blood. The study was conducted in China and was registered as a clinical trial. TCR sequencing covered some 13 persistent and roughly 20 newly diagnosed Graves' disease patients, some 33 samples in total. Antithyroid drugs had been taken for approximately 9.7 years on average by persistent Graves' disease patients in the clinical cohort.

The CDR3 starts with the cysteine, ends with the phenylalanine, and has 14 residues. Only the CDR3 part of the read is kept: 42 bases, read in frame from the first base. CDR1 is given as LGHDT and CDR2 as YNNKEL, both from the germline V gene (reference sequence). Relative to germline, V is missing 4 bases and J is missing 9 bases, with 3 bases of the junction outside any gene match. Library creation used multiplex PCR. For sequencing, an Illumina HiSeq 4000 was employed. CDR3 regions were amplified by Arm-PCR with iRepertoire HTBI primers to construct TCR beta libraries. Before sequencing, the PCR products underwent gel purification. In the authors' own workflow: Across samples, around 62 TRBV and 13 to 15 TRBJ segments were identified and used for gene usage analysis of CDR3 amino acid clonotypes. COPE and FqMerger were used to merge filtered high-quality paired reads into contigs. BLAST was used to align contigs to IMGT TRBV, TRBD and TRBJ reference genes, and CDR3 was defined according to IMGT. Highly expanded clones were defined as clonotypes with a frequency above 0.1%. Repertoire diversity was measured by Shannon entropy, and V-J evenness by the Gini coefficient. A clonotype was considered public if more than one individual shared it. The public reads were reprocessed in TCRdb via fastp at Q25 and MiXCR, keeping in-frame beta chains. Rows merge per CDR3 protein into single entries with the most common DNA and genes. The V and J calls and clone size are TCRdb's, not the authors'. This sample lists under 350,000 distinct CDR3 sequences; around 23% were detected once. The ten largest clonotypes hold 45% to 70% of the sample.

Findings and caveats that apply to the study as a whole: TRBV28, TRBJ1-2 and TRBJ2-5 were preferentially used in persistent disease, while TRBV20-1 and TRBJ2-1 were favored in newly diagnosed disease. More public clonotypes were shared among persistent patients (2,741) than among newly diagnosed patients (966). Lower TCR Shannon entropy and fewer highly expanded clones were observed in persistent Graves' disease patients than in newly diagnosed patients, which suggested clonal expansion. The small sample size was acknowledged by the authors as a limitation that may reduce accuracy. Sequencing and analysis were limited to the TCR beta chain. Peripheral blood alone was examined, since thyroid tissue, which constituted the primary lesion, could not be accessed.

The input for sequencing was peripheral blood mononuclear cells (PBMCs), taken when the disease was refractory, from a patient treated with antithyroid drugs. The TCR sequence derives from a female donor with Graves disease. Recombination connected TRBV3-1 to TRBJ1-6; 10 middle bases align to TRBD1. The CDR3 region: CASSRRDRGSPLHF. The DNA sequence is TGTGCCAGCAGCCGCCGGGACAGGGGTTCACCCCTCCACTTT.